The 19 T cell receptor beta chains below were found in one sample sequenced in a study of shared clonotypes between healthy human individuals. Repertoires were generated with immunoSEQ multiplex PCR, while TCRdb's copy carries only in-frame clones and drops some. This repertoire shows more than 90,000 clones, 67% found once; its top ten account for 45%. The source material was memory CD8+ T cells sorted from blood. Subset described: CD45RO+ cells pooled with CCR7-negative TemRA cells. These receptor sequences come from a man between 25 and 39 years old in good health.

This clone was counted ten times or more. The chain carries TRBV6-4 and TRBJ2-3; 9 bases fit TRBD2. The CDR3 is 15 amino acids. The V segment lost 0 bases and the J segment 7 bases; nucleotides outside the gene matches: 5. Germline CDR1 MRHNA, CDR2 SNTAGT. In nucleotides, the CDR3 is TGTGCCAGCAGTGACTCTTCTAGCGGGGCGTATACGCAGTATTTT. The encoded protein is CASSDSSSGAYTQYF.

This chain uses TRBV7-2 with TRBJ1-2; D is possibly TRBD1 (5 bases). Trimming left V 3 bases short and J 1 base short, with 9 bases between. CDR1 is SGHTA and CDR2 is FQGNSA in the germline V gene. This CDR3 comprises 14 residues. CDR3 amino acids: CASSLGQLNYGYTF. The CDR3 DNA reads as TGTGCCAGCAGCTTGGGGCAGCTTAACTATGGCTACACCTTC. The full variable domain, its missing parts supplied by reference TRBV7-2 and TRBJ1-2, is GAGVSQSPSNKVTEKGKDVELRCDPISGHTALYWYRQSLGQGLEFLIYFQGNSAPDKSGLPSDRFSAERTGGSVSTLTIQRTQQEDSAVYLCASSLGQLNYGYTFGSGTRLTVV.

V and J are TRBV28 and TRBJ2-7; 10 nucleotides match TRBD2. V trimming: 4 bases; J trimming: 4 bases; junction bases outside the gene matches: 1. The CDR3 sequence is 13 residues long. CDR1 MDHEN and CDR2 SYDVKM come from the germline V gene. The CDR3 sequence is CASSWTSGYEQYF. The CDR3 coding sequence is TGTGCCAGCAGTTGGACTAGCGGTTACGAGCAGTACTTC. Filled out from reference TRBV28 and TRBJ2-7, the complete variable domain reads DVKVTQSSRYLVKRTGEKVFLECVQDMDHENMFWYRQDPGLGLRLIYFSYDVKMKEKGDIPEGYSVSREKKERFSLILESASTNQTSMYLCASSWTSGYEQYFGPGTRLTVT.

V gene TRBV11-2 combines with J gene TRBJ1-2; D unclear. The V gene's germline CDR1 is SGHAT and CDR2 FQNNGV. The V and J ends lost 8 bases and 7 bases respectively, with 20 bases between them. CDR3 length equals 14 residues. The CDR3 is CASAHDIGFGGYTF. As DNA, the CDR3 is TGTGCCAGCGCCCATGACATCGGGTTCGGTGGCTACACCTTC.

This clone was counted a single time. The genes are TRBV29-1 and TRBJ1-1; no definite D call. With 2 bases removed from V and 3 bases from J, the gap between germline ends came to 16 bases. The CDR3 is 15 amino acids. The V gene's germline CDR1 is SQVTM and CDR2 ANQGSEA. The CDR3 bases are TGCAGCGTTGAAACTTACACGGCGGGCGACACTGAAGCTTTCTTT. Protein product: CSVETYTAGDTEAFF.

This clone was recorded only once. The chain employs TRBV19 and TRBJ1-1; tentative D call: TRBD1 (5 bases). The CDR3 totals 13 residues. Germline CDR1 LNHDA, CDR2 SQIVND (reference sequence). V lost 3 bases, J lost 4 bases, and 9 bases lay in between. CDR3 DNA sequence: TGTGCCAGTAGTATGGGGGGGGGCACTGAAGCTTTCTTT. Its translation: CASSMGGGTEAFF.

As concerns this clone: This may come from a read error, since a much larger clone is one base off. This chain connects TRBV5-5 to TRBJ2-5, with 9 bases identical to TRBD1. TRBJ2-7 explains the end of the DNA better; the J call may be wrong. This CDR3 spans 15 amino acids. Germline CDR1 and CDR2: SGHKS and YYEKEE (reference sequence). CDR3 nucleotide sequence: TGTGCCAGCAGCATATCCGGGACAGGGACCCACGAGCAGTACTTC. Translating gives CASSISGTGTHEQYF.

The rearrangement joins TRBV7-9 to TRBJ2-5, with D unclear. Per germline, CDR1 SEHNR and CDR2 FQNEAQ (reference sequence). Trimming left V 5 bases short and J 3 bases short, with 1 base between. The CDR3 is 10 amino acids. The CDR3 reads CASSKETQYF. In nucleotides, the CDR3 is TGTGCCAGCAGCAAAGAGACCCAGTACTTC.

V gene TRBV29-1 combines with J gene TRBJ1-1; maybe TRBD1 (5 bases). CDR3 length equals 15 residues. The ends were cut back, 1 base at V and 5 bases at J, with 17 bases in the middle. CDR1 and CDR2 (germline): SQVTM, ANQGSEA. Here the CDR3 DNA reads TGCAGCGTTGAAGCCCCCCCCGGGGGAGGGACTGAAGCTTTCTTT. It specifies CSVEAPPGGGTEAFF.

This clone was seen a few times. V usage is TRBV7-8 and J usage is TRBJ1-1; the D gene is possibly TRBD1 (6 bases). From germline, CDR1 is SGHVS and CDR2 FQNEAQ. The CDR3 runs to 15 residues. Deletions cut 0 bases from V and 1 base from J, with 9 bases between. The CDR3 nucleotides read TGTGCCAGCAGCTTAGCCCTACAGGGGAACACTGAAGCTTTCTTT. It is translated as CASSLALQGNTEAFF.

In DNA, the CDR3 is TGTGCCAGCTCACCATTGGCAGGGGGGTTGGTAGCCAAAAACATTCAGTACTTC. Translation: CASSPLAGGLVAKNIQYF. This rearrangement joins TRBV18 to TRBJ2-4, with D possibly matching TRBD1 (7 bases). Trimming pared 2 bases from V and 0 bases from J, leaving 17 bases between. Per germline, CDR1 KGHSH and CDR2 LQKENI. The CDR3 consists of 18 residues.

V gene TRBV5-1 combines with J gene TRBJ2-3; D call uncertain. Germline lookup yields CDR1 SGHRS and CDR2 YFSETQ. The CDR3 loop spans 14 amino acids. V was pared by 1 base and J by 0 bases, with 6 bases between. CDR3 nucleotide sequence: TGCGCCAGCAGCTTGAGCTACAGCACAGATACGCAGTATTTT. This translates into CASSLSYSTDTQYF.

This clone was recorded at least ten times. This chain connects TRBV7-9 to TRBJ2-3; tentatively, D is TRBD2 (6 bases). V was clipped by 6 bases and J by 4 bases, with 14 bases between them. The CDR3 extends over 14 amino acids. Germline CDR1 is SEHNR and CDR2 is FQNEAQ (reference sequence). As DNA, the CDR3 is TGTGCCAGCAGTTCCGACACGGGAGCAGATACGCAGTATTTT. Protein sequence: CASSSDTGADTQYF.

This rearrangement joins TRBV6-5 to TRBJ2-7, with no clear D. Germline CDR1 and CDR2: MNHEY and SVGAGI. The V gene lost 5 bases and the J gene lost 3 bases, with 8 bases spanning the gap. The CDR3 totals 12 residues. This CDR3 reads CASSGVRYEQYF. The CDR3 DNA reads as TGTGCCAGCAGTGGAGTACGCTACGAGCAGTACTTC.

This clone was detected only a few times. This rearrangement joins TRBV4-3 to TRBJ2-5; no clear D gene. This CDR3 has 16 amino acids. The V gene lost 2 bases and the J gene lost 5 bases, with 18 bases spanning the gap. The germline CDR1 and CDR2 sequences are LGHNA and YSLEER. CDR3 nucleotide sequence: TGCGCCAGCAGCCAACTAAGTGCGGAACCTTTTGAGACCCAGTACTTC. As protein: CASSQLSAEPFETQYF.

The chain uses TRBV5-5 and TRBJ1-4; D not certain. The CDR3 runs to 16 residues. In germline, CDR1 is SGHKS, CDR2 YYEKEE (reference sequence). Trimming shortened V by 1 base and J by 0 bases, and 10 bases separated the two germline ends. CDR3 protein: CASSLLPPATNEKLFF. In nucleotides, the CDR3 is TGTGCCAGCAGCTTGTTGCCACCTGCAACTAATGAAAAACTGTTTTTT.

This clone occurred many times. This sequence joins TRBV16 and TRBJ1-2, with 7 bases identical to TRBD1. CDR3 length: 15 residues. The J segment lost 2 bases and the V segment lost 1 base, leaving 4 bases of the junction unmatched. Germline-derived CDR1 and CDR2 are KGHSY and FQNENV. The CDR3 DNA is TGTGCCAGCAGCCAATTCCAGGGGGGAAACTATGGCTACACCTTC. Encoded protein: CASSQFQGGNYGYTF.

Concerning this clone: This CDR3 is also generated by other DNA sequences in the sample. The V and J genes are TRBV27 and TRBJ2-3, with 7 bases aligning to TRBD2. Germline values: CDR1 MNHEY, CDR2 SMNVEV (reference sequence). The J segment lost 3 bases and the V segment lost 0 bases, leaving 3 bases of the junction unmatched. This CDR3 is built from 15 residues. This CDR3 reads CASSLSTGGTDTQYF. CDR3 DNA: TGTGCCAGCAGTTTATCGACGGGGGGAACAGATACGCAGTATTTT.

V gene TRBV7-2 combines with J gene TRBJ2-5; D is undetermined. This CDR3 region has 14 residues. The V end was cut by 0 bases, the J end by 1 base, with 6 bases between. Germline loops: CDR1 SGHTA, CDR2 FQGNSA. The CDR3 loop reads CASSLAGFQETQYF. The CDR3 DNA sequence: TGTGCCAGCAGCTTAGCAGGGTTCCAAGAGACCCAGTACTTC.